This T cell receptor (beta chain) emerged from a study of blood T cell repertoires in COVID-19. Study context: Sites in the United States, Italy and Spain provided acute and convalescent COVID-19 samples. Sources were T cells, B-cell-depleted T cells, or PBMCs; the material itself was cDNA or gDNA.

As originally analysed: The authors estimated nucleated cell counts from reference gene primer amplification. Measured with immunoSEQ multiplex PCR; TCRdb has only the in-frame clones, and not every one. V and J calls and clone size are copied from that table; D and trimming were computed from the DNA. The sample lists about 250,000 clones; 84% were seen once. The CDR3 has 15 amino acids. Germline trimming cut 5 bases from V and 4 bases from J; bases unmatched to any gene: 9. The V gene's germline CDR1 is MNHEY and CDR2 SVGAGI. This chain links TRBV6-5 with TRBJ1-2; TRBD1 agrees at 8 bases. Sequencing was performed on peripheral blood. The source is a man aged 50-59 years with active or convalescent COVID-19. The CDR3 reads CASSPGQGVIYGYTF. CDR3 coding DNA: TGTGCCAGCAGTCCCGGACAGGGAGTTATCTATGGCTACACCTTC.